What follows describes a single T cell receptor (beta chain). This sample is part of a study of beta chain features in type 1 diabetes. V dropped 2 bases and J dropped 11; count of bases not matched to a gene: 6. The CDR3 loop spans 12 amino acids. Germline assignment: CDR1 SGDLS and CDR2 YYNGEE. Sequenced material consisted of expressed TCRB transcripts (all of the isolated RNA was reverse transcribed). Clones were read by immunoSEQ multiplex PCR, and TCRdb kept only the in-frame ones, dropping some. Of fewer than 350,000 clones listed, about 20% are singletons. V and J are TRBV9 and TRBJ1-1; TRBD1 agrees at 7 bases. Material for sequencing was naive CD4+ T cells from blood. This sequence originates from a woman under 30 in good health. The CDR3 DNA follows: TGTGCCAGCAGCGTGCCGGGACAGACGGCTTTCTTT. It yields the protein CASSVPGQTAFF.